This TCR beta chain was documented in a study of shared clonotypes between healthy human individuals. Sorted-subset replicate PCRs used around 200 ng DNA, about 30,000 T cell genomes. Clones were sequenced by immunoSEQ multiplex PCR, and TCRdb holds only the in-frame ones, with some missing. The top ten hold about 0.11% of the sample, which has hundreds of thousands of clones, 95% seen once. Naive CD8 cells lacked CD45RO and underwent positive selection for CCR7, leaving out terminally differentiated effector memory CD45RA+ cells. General observations from the study: Among donors, clonotype sharing was expected to be affected by sequencing depth. The researchers took only blood, and tissue repertoires probably look different. Naive CD4 clonotypes were shared across several donors at 5% to 6%.

Points on this clone: The target antigen is unknown.

This clonotype was obtained from a woman in her 30s in good health. The sequenced material came from naive CD8+ T cells sorted from blood.

CDR3 nucleotides: TGTGCCAGTAGCCAGAACTGGGCCCTAGACCATGAGCAGTTCTTC. It encodes CASSQNWALDHEQFF. This chain connects TRBV19 to TRBJ2-1; D is unresolved. The CDR3 extends over 15 amino acids. V was shortened by 6 bases and J by 8 bases, with 20 bases between the two germline ends. CDR1 is LNHDA, CDR2 SQIVND, per germline (reference sequence).